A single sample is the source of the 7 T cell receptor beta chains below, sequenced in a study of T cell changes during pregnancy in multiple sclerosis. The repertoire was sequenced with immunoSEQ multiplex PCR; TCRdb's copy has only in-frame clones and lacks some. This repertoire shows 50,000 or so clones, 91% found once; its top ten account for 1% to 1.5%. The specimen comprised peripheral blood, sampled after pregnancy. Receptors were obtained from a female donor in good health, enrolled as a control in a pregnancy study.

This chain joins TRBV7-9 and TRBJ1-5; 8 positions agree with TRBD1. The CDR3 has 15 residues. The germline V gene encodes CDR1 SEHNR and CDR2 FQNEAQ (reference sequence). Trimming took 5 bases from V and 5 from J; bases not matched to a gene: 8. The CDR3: CASSPPGTGYQPQHF. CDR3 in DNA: TGTGCCAGCAGCCCACCCGGGACAGGCTATCAGCCCCAGCATTTT.

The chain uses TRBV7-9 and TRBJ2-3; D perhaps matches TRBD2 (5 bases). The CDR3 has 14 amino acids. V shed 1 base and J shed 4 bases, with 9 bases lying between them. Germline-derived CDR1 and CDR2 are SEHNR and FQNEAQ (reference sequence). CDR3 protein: CASSLGRGSDTQYF. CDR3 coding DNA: TGTGCCAGCAGCTTAGGCCGGGGATCAGATACGCAGTATTTT.

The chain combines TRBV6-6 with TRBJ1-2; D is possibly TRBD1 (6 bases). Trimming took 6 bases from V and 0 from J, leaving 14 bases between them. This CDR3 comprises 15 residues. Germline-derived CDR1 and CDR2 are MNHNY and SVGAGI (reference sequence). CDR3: CASRADRSANYGYTF. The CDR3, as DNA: TGTGCCAGCAGGGCCGACAGGAGCGCTAACTATGGCTACACCTTC.

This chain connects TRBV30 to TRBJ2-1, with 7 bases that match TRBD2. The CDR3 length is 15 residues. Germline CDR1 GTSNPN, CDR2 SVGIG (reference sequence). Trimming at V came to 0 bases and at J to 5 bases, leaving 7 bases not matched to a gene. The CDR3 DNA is TGTGCCTGGAGTGTAGGCGGGAGTGGGGACAATGAGCAGTTCTTC. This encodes CAWSVGGSGDNEQFF.

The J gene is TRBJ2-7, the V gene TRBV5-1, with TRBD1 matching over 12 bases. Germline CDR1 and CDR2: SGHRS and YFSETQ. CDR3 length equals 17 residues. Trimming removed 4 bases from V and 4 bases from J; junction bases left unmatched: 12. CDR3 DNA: TGCGCCAGCAGCCCGAGGCCCCCGGGACAGGGGGCTTACGAGCAGTACTTC. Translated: CASSPRPPGQGAYEQYF.

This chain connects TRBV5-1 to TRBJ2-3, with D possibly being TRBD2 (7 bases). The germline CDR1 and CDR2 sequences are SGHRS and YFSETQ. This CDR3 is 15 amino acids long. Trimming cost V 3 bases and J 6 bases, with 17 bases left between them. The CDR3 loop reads CASSSGGPGGDTQYF. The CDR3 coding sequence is TGCGCCAGCAGCTCCGGGGGGCCCGGCGGTGATACGCAGTATTTT.

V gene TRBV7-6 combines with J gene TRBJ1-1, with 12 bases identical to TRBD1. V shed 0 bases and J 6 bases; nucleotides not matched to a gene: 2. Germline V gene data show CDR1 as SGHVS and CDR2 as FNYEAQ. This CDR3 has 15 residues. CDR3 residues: CASSLAGQGASEAFF. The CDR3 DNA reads TGTGCCAGCAGCTTAGCGGGACAGGGGGCTTCTGAAGCTTTCTTT.